This note documents a single T cell receptor (beta chain) sequence. Its cognate antigen is unknown. This entry belongs to a study of OX40 agonist ivuxolimab in advanced cancers. For the study at large: In this trial design, patients received ivuxolimab intravenously at 0.01 to 10 mg/kg every 2 weeks. The dose-escalation cohort was around 83% male, with a mean age of about 58 years, ranging roughly 23 to 79.

Some clones are missing from TCRdb's copy, which holds only in-frame ones; the method was immunoSEQ multiplex PCR. The table lists tens of thousands of clones, approximately 90% of them singletons, with about 13% in the top ten. The study, taken as a whole, reports: On average, a greater number of expanded clones characterised CD8+ T cells relative to CD4+. Antigen specificity was not determined for the expanded peripheral T cells.

The length of the CDR3 is 15 residues. Germline V CDR1 and CDR2: SGHDT, YYEEEE. V was shortened by 4 bases and J by 3 bases, with 17 bases between the two germline ends. This chain uses TRBV5-6 with TRBJ2-7; perhaps TRBD2 as D (6 bases). Material: CD4+ or CD8+ T cells sorted from blood, obtained in a trial of the OX40 agonist ivuxolimab. This sequence was found in an adult with an advanced solid tumor such as melanoma, head and neck, liver or kidney cancer. CDR3 sequence (DNA): TGTGCCAGCAGCACAGGACTACGTGGGAACTACGAGCAGTACTTC. This gives the protein CASSTGLRGNYEQYF.